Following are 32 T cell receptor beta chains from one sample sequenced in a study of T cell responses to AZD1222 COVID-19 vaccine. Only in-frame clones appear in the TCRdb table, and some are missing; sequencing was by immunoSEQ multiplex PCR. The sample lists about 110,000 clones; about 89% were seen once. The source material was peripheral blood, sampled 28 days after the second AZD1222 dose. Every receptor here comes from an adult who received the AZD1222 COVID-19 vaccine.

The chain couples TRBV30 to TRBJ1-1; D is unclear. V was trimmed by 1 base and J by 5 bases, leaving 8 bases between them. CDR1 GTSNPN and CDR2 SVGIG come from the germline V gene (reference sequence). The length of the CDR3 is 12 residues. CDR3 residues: CAWSGGGTEAFF. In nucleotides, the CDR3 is TGTGCCTGGAGTGGTGGTGGAACTGAAGCTTTCTTT.

Here the CDR3 reads CASSSYGSRGRASGNTIYF. Written as DNA, the CDR3 is TGTGCCAGCAGCTCCTACGGTTCGAGGGGAAGGGCCTCTGGAAACACCATATATTTT. The rearrangement links TRBV11-2 to TRBJ1-3, with a tentative D call TRBD1 (5 bases). V was cut by 4 bases and J by 0 bases, with 22 bases left in between. This CDR3 has 19 residues. Germline V gene sequence: CDR1 SGHAT, CDR2 FQNNGV.

The CDR3 loop is CSVADVGTEAFF. CDR3 DNA: TGCAGCGTTGCCGACGTCGGGACTGAAGCTTTCTTT. The J gene is TRBJ1-1, the V gene TRBV29-1; no definite D call. The germline V gene encodes CDR1 SQVTM and CDR2 ANQGSEA. The CDR3 has 12 amino acids. The V gene lost 4 bases and the J gene lost 5 bases, with 11 bases spanning the gap.

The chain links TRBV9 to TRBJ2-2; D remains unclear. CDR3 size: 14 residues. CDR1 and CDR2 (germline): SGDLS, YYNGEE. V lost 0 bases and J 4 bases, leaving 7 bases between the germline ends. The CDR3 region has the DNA TGTGCCAGCAGCGTAGGATCGGTCACCGGGGAGCTGTTTTTT. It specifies CASSVGSVTGELFF.

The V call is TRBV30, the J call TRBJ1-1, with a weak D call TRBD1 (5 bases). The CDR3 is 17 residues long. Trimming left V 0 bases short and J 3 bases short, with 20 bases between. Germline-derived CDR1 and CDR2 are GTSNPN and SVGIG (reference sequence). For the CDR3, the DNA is TGTGCCTGGAGTGTAGCAGTTAGAAGGGGCGCCGACACTGAAGCTTTCTTT. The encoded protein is CAWSVAVRRGADTEAFF.

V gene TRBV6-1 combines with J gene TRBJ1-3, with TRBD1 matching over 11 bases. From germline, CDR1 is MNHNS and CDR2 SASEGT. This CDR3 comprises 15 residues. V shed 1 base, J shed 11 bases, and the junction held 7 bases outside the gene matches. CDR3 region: CASSEEDRGRYPIYF. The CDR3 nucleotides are TGTGCCAGCAGTGAAGAGGACAGGGGGCGTTATCCCATATATTTT.

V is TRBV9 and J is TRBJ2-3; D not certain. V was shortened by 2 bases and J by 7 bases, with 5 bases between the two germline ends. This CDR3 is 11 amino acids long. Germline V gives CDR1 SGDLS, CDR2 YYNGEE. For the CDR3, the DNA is TGTGCCAGCAGCGTCACGAATACGCAGTATTTT. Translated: CASSVTNTQYF.

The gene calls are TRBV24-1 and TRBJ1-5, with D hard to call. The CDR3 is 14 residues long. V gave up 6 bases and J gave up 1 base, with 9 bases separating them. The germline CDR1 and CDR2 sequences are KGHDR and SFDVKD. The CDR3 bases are TGTGCCACCAGTTCCGAGGTAAGCAATCAGCCCCAGCATTTT. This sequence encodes CATSSEVSNQPQHF.

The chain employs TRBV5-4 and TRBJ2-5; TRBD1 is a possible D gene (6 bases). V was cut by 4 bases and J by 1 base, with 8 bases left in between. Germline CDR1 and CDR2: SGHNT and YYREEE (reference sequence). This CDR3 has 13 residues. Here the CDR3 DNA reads TGTGCCAGCAGCCGGGACACCCAAGAGACCCAGTACTTC. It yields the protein CASSRDTQETQYF.

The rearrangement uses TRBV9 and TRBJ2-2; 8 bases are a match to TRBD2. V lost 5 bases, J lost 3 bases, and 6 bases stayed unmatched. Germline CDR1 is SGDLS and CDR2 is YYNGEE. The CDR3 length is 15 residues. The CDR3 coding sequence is TGTGCCAGCAGACCAAGCGGGGGAGACACCGGGGAGCTGTTTTTT. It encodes CASRPSGGDTGELFF. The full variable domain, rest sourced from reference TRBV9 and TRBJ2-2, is DSGVTQTPKHLITATGQRVTLRCSPRSGDLSVYWYQQSLDQGLQFLIQYYNGEERAKGNILERFSAQQFPDLHSELNLSSLELGDSALYFCASRPSGGDTGELFFGEGSRLTVL.

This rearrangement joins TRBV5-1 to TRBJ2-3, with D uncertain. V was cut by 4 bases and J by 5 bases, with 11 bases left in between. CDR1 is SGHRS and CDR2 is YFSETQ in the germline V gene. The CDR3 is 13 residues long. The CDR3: CASSPLDLDTQYF. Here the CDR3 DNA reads TGCGCCAGCAGCCCACTTGACTTAGATACGCAGTATTTT. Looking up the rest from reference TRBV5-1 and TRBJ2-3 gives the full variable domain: KAGVTQTPRYLIKTRGQQVTLSCSPISGHRSVSWYQQTPGQGLQFLFEYFSETQRNKGNFPGRFSGRQFSNSRSEMNVSTLELGDSALYLCASSPLDLDTQYFGPGTRLTVL.

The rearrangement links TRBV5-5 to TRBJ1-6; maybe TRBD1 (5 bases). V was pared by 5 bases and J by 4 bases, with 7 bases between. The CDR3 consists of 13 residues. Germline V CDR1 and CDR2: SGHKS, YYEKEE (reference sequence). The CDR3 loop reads CASRAGYNSPLHF. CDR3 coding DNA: TGTGCCAGCAGGGCAGGGTATAATTCACCCCTCCACTTT.

CDR3 in DNA: TGTGCCAGCAGTACACGGCCCTCCAATCAGCCCCAGCATTTT. It translates to CASSTRPSNQPQHF. J is TRBJ1-5 and V is TRBV28, with D uncertain. V lost 5 bases and J lost 3, with 11 bases in between. The CDR3 is 14 residues long. The germline gives CDR1 MDHEN, CDR2 SYDVKM.

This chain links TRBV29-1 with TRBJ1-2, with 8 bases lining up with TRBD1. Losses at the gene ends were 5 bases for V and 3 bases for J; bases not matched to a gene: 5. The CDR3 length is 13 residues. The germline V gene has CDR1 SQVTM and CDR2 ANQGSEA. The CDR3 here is CSVPWTGHYGYTF. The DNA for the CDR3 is TGCAGCGTTCCCTGGACAGGGCACTATGGCTACACCTTC.

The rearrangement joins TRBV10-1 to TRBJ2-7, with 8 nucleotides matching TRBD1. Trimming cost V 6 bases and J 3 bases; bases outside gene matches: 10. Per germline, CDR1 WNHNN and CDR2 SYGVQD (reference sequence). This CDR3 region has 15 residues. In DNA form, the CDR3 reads TGCGCCAGCAGCGGCGGGACAGGAGGGGGCTACGAGCAGTACTTC. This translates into CASSGGTGGGYEQYF.

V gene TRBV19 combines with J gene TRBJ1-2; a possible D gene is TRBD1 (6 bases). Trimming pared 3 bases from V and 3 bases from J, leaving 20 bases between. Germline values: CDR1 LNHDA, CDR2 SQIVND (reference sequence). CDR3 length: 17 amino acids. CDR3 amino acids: CASSISPLGARDYGYTF. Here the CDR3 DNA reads TGTGCCAGTAGTATTAGCCCCTTGGGGGCCCGAGACTATGGCTACACCTTC.

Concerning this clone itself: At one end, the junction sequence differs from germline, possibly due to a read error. CDR3 residues: CASSFGGNPHLF. DNA of the CDR3: TGTGCCAGCAGTTTCGGGGGAAACCCCCATCTTTTC. The chain recombines TRBV28 with TRBJ2-4; maybe TRBD2 (6 bases). The CDR3 has 12 residues. Germline V gene data show CDR1 as MDHEN and CDR2 as SYDVKM.

In nucleotides, the CDR3 is TGCGCCAGCAGCCAAGATATGGCGGCAGGCTCTTTCTATGGCTACACCTTC. It codes for CASSQDMAAGSFYGYTF. The chain carries TRBV4-3 and TRBJ1-2; D remains unclear. Germline V gene sequence: CDR1 LGHNA, CDR2 YSLEER. Trimming took 0 bases from V and 4 from J, leaving 18 bases between them. This CDR3 is built from 17 residues.

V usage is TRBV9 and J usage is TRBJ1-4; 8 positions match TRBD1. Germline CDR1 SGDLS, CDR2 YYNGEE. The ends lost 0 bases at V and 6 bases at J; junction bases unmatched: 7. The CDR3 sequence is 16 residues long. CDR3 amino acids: CASSVDARGRDEKLFF. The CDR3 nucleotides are TGTGCCAGCAGCGTAGATGCCAGGGGGCGAGATGAAAAACTGTTTTTT.

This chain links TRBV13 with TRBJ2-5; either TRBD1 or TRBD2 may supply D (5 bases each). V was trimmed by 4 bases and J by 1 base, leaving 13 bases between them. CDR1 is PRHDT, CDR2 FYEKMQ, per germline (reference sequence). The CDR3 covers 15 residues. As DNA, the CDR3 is TGTGCCAGCAGCTCCGGGGCCTCGAGCCAAGAGACCCAGTACTTC. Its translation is CASSSGASSQETQYF.

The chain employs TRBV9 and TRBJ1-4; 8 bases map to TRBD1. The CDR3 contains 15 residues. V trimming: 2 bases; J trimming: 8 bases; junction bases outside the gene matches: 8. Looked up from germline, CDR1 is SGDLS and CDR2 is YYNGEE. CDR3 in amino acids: CASSVQGAPGEKLFF. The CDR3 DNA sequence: TGTGCCAGCAGCGTCCAGGGGGCGCCGGGAGAAAAACTGTTTTTT.

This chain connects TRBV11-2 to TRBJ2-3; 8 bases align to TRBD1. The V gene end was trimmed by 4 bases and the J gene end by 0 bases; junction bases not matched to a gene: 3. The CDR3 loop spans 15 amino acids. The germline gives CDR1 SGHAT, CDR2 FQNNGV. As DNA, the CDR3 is TGTGCCAGCAGCTCGGGACAGGTTAGCACAGATACGCAGTATTTT. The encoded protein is CASSSGQVSTDTQYF.

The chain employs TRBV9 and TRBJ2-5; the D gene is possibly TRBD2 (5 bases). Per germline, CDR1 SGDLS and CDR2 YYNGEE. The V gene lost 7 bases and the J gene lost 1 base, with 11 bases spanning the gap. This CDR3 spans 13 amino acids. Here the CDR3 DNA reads TGTGCCAGCCGGAGGAGTCCCCAAGAGACCCAGTACTTC. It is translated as CASRRSPQETQYF.

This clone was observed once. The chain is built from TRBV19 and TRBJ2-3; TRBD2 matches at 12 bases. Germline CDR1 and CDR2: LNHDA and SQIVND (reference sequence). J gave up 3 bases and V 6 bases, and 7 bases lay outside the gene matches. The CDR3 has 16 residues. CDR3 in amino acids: CASSTSGTSGTDTQYF. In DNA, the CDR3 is TGTGCCAGTAGCACATCCGGGACTAGCGGGACAGATACGCAGTATTTT. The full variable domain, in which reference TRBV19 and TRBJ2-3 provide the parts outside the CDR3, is DGGITQSPKYLFRKEGQNVTLSCEQNLNHDAMYWYRQDPGQGLRLIYYSQIVNDFQKGDIAEGYSVSREKKESFPLTVTSAQKNPTAFYLCASSTSGTSGTDTQYFGPGTRLTVL.

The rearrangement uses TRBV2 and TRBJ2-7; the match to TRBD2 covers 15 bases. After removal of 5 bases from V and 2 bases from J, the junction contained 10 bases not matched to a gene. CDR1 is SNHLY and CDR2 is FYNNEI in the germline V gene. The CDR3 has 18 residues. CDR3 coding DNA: TGTGCCAGCAGTCCGGGACTAGCGGGAGGAAGGAACCCCTACGAGCAGTACTTC. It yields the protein CASSPGLAGGRNPYEQYF.

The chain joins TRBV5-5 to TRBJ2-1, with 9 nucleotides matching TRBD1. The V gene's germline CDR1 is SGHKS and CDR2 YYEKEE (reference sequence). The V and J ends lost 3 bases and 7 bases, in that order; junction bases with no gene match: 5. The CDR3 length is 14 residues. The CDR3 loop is CASSSDRGKNEQFF. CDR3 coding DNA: TGTGCCAGCAGCTCGGACAGGGGAAAGAATGAGCAGTTCTTC.

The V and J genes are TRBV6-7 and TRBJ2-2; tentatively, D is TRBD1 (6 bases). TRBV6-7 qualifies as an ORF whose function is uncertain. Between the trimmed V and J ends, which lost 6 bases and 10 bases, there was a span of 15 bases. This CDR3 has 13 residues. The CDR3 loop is CASRVTGWKELFF. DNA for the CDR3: TGTGCCAGCAGGGTAACAGGGTGGAAGGAGCTGTTTTTT.

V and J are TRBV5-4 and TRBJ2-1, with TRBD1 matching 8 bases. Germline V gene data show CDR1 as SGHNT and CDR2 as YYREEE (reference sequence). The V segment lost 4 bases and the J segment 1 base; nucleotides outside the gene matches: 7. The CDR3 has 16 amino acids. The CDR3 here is CASSPQTGGSYNEQFF. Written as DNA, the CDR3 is TGTGCCAGCAGCCCCCAAACAGGGGGGTCCTACAATGAGCAGTTCTTC.

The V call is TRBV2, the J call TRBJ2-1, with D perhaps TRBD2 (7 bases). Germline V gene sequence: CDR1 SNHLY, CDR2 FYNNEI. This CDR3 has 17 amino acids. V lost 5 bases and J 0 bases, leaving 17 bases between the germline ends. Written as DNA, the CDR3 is TGTGCCAGCAGTCCCCGGGGGCGGGGGAGCTCCTACAATGAGCAGTTCTTC. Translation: CASSPRGRGSSYNEQFF. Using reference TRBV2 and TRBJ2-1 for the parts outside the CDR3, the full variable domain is EPEVTQTPSHQVTQMGQEVILRCVPISNHLYFYWYRQILGQKVEFLVSFYNNEISEKSEIFDDQFSVERPDGSNFTLKIRSTKLEDSAMYFCASSPRGRGSSYNEQFFGPGTRLTVL.

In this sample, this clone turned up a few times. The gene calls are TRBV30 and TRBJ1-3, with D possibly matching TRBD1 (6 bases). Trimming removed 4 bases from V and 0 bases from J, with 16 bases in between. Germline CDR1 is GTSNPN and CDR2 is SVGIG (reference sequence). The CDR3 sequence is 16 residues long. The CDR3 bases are TGTGCCTGGAACCGTGGGGACACTCGCTCTGGAAACACCATATATTTT. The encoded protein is CAWNRGDTRSGNTIYF. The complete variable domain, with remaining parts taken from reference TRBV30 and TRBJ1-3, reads SQTIHQWPATLVQPVGSPLSLECTVEGTSNPNLYWYRQAAGRGLQLLFYSVGIGQISSEVPQNLSASRPQDRQFILSSKKLLLSDSGFYLCAWNRGDTRSGNTIYFGEGSWLTVV.

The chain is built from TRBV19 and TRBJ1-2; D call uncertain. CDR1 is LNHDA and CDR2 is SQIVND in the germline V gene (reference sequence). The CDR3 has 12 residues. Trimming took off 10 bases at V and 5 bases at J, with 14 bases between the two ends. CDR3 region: CATLRPGYGYTF. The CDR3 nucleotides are TGTGCCACCCTTCGACCGGGGTATGGCTACACCTTC.

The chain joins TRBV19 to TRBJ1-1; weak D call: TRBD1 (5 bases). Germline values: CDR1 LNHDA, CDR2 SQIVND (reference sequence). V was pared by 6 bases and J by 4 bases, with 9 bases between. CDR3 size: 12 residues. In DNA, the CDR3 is TGTGCCAGTAGATGGGGGGGCACTGAAGCTTTCTTT. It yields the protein CASRWGGTEAFF. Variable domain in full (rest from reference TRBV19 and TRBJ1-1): DGGITQSPKYLFRKEGQNVTLSCEQNLNHDAMYWYRQDPGQGLRLIYYSQIVNDFQKGDIAEGYSVSREKKESFPLTVTSAQKNPTAFYLCASRWGGTEAFFGQGTRLTVV.